This TCR beta chain was documented in a study of control samples from healthy donors and cancer patients. Germline assignment: CDR1 SGHNT and CDR2 YYREEE (reference sequence). The V end was cut by 4 bases, the J end by 1 base, with 13 bases between. CDR3 length: 15 residues. This table comes from immunoSEQ multiplex PCR, and its TCRdb copy is limited to in-frame clones, with some not included. The sample includes fewer than 200,000 clones, 90% of them seen just once. The sequenced sample was blood. The chain has TRBV5-4 and TRBJ2-3, with D uncertain. The sequence was collected from a woman in her 50s in good health. CDR3 coding DNA: TGTGCCAGCAGCCCACGGGCCCCCGGCACAGATACGCAGTATTTT. Translation gives CASSPRAPGTDTQYF.